Sequencing of this T cell receptor (beta chain) was carried out in a study of siplizumab effects on memory and regulatory T cells. The study, taken as a whole, reports: Treg origin accounted for an average of roughly 65% of mappable alloreactive CD4+ clones with siplizumab and about 30% in controls. Suppressive activity of Tregs proliferating in siplizumab cultures remained unconfirmed. The naive T cell population seemed more diverse than memory cells and seemed a major contributor to the alloresponse.

The V end lost 2 bases, the J end lost 3 bases, and 11 bases lay between the germline ends. In germline, CDR1 is GTSNPN, CDR2 SVGIG (reference sequence). The CDR3 extends over 14 amino acids. Of note for this clone: Its target is unknown.

TCRdb's copy holds only in-frame clones and misses some; the assay was immunoSEQ multiplex PCR. The table shows some 75,000 clones, with 90% to 95% occurring only once. This TCR came from a human donor in good health. The rearrangement uses TRBV30 and TRBJ1-3; D not resolved. Sequencing used CD8+ T cells sorted from blood. The CDR3 loop reads CAWSPGGFGNTIYF. For the CDR3, the DNA is TGTGCCTGGAGTCCGGGTGGATTTGGAAACACCATATATTTT.